The 4 T cell receptor beta chains reported below all come from one sample, sequenced in a study of blood T cells in healthy people across ages. Combining a sample-barcoded 5' primer with a J-beta primer mix, a second PCR ran for about 7 to 12 cycles. TCRdb analysed the 5' RACE reads with MiXCR anew, one entry per CDR3 protein. The profile shows roughly 1.6 million distinct CDR3 sequences, about 35% of them singletons. Material for sequencing was blood. All receptors derive from a woman in her twenties or thirties in good health.

This chain links TRBV4-2 with TRBJ2-1, with 10 positions matching TRBD2. The CDR3 spans 20 residues. V lost 4 bases to trimming and J lost 0 bases; unmatched junction nucleotides: 15. The germline V gene encodes CDR1 LGHNA and CDR2 YNFKEQ. The CDR3 nucleotides are TGTGCCAGCAGCCGCGGGGTAGCGGGGGGTACAGTGAGCTCCTACAATGAGCAGTTCTTC. Encoded protein: CASSRGVAGGTVSSYNEQFF.

This clonotype appeared a single time. The rearrangement uses TRBV7-2 and TRBJ2-2; D could derive from TRBD1 or TRBD2 (6 bases each). CDR3 size: 17 residues. The V end lost 5 bases, the J end lost 4 bases, and 20 bases lay between the germline ends. The germline V gene has CDR1 SGHTA and CDR2 FQGNSA. This CDR3 reads CASSRTRGGLATGELFF. CDR3 in DNA: TGTGCCAGCAGCCGAACGCGAGGGGGGTTGGCCACCGGGGAGCTGTTTTTT.

The chain uses TRBV4-1 and TRBJ1-2; D perhaps matches TRBD1 (6 bases). The V end lost 4 bases, the J end lost 8 bases, and 14 bases lay between the germline ends. Germline CDR1 is MGHRA and CDR2 is YSYEKL. The CDR3 has 13 residues. The CDR3 region has the DNA TGCGCCAGCAGCCCAGGACAGCACGGCGGCTACACCTTC. Amino acids: CASSPGQHGGYTF.

This clonotype came up many times. CDR3 sequence: CSSLADAYNEQFF. CDR3 coding DNA: TGCAGTTCTTTAGCGGACGCCTACAATGAGCAGTTCTTC. V is TRBV20-1 and J is TRBJ2-1; a possible D gene is TRBD2 (6 bases). The ends were cut back, 8 bases at V and 2 bases at J, with 13 bases in the middle. This CDR3 has 13 amino acids. Germline CDR1 and CDR2: DFQATT and SNEGSKA (reference sequence).